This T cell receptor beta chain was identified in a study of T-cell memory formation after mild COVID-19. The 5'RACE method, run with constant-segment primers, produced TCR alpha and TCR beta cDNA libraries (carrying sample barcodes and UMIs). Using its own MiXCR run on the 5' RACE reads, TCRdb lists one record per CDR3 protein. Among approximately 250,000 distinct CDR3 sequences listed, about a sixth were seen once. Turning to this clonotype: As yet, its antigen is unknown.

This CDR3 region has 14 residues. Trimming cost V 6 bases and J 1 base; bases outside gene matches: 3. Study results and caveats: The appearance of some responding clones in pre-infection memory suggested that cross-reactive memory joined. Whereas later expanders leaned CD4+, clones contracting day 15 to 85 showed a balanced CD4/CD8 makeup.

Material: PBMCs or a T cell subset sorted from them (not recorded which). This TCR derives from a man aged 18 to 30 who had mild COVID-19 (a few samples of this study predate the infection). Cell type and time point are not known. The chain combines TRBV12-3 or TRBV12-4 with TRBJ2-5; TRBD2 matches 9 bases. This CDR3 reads CASSRGLAQETQYF. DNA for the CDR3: TGTGCCAGCAGCCGGGGACTAGCCCAAGAGACCCAGTACTTC.